This TCR beta chain was observed in a study of blood T cell repertoires in COVID-19. Profiling relied on immunoSEQ multiplex PCR, and the TCRdb table lists in-frame clones only, not all of them. There are roughly 350,000 clones in the sample; under 95% occur only once, and about 18% lies in the top ten. This CDR3 is built from 14 residues. V was trimmed by 2 bases and J by 2 bases, leaving 9 bases between them. The germline V gene encodes CDR1 SGHTA and CDR2 FQGNSA. Clinical history reported by participants formed the basis on which cohorts were assigned. This chain joins TRBV7-2 and TRBJ1-2, with D possibly matching TRBD1 (6 bases). The sample taken for sequencing was PBMCs or T cells enriched from blood (not recorded which). This sequence was found in a woman aged 25 to 45 who had recovered from COVID-19. The CDR3: CASSLFQGNYGYTF. Here the CDR3 DNA reads TGTGCCAGCAGCTTATTCCAGGGGAACTATGGCTACACCTTC.